The entry below describes one T cell receptor (beta chain). Its antigen remains unidentified. TCRbeta libraries were built with three rounds of nested PCR, modified from ARM-PCR. TCRdb re-analysed the multiplex PCR reads in MiXCR, keeping a single row per CDR3 protein. The data show 120,000 or so distinct CDR3 sequences, roughly 67% seen once. The data belong to a study of tumor and adjacent non-tumor tissue in lung cancer. Study at large: Histology: around 13 adenocarcinoma, a couple of squamous cell carcinoma, 1 small cell lung cancer. Whole-study results and caveats: Higher tumor TCR diversity was associated with shorter survival. Compared with tumor, normal lung showed significantly lower TCR diversity.

This sample's RNA came from whole unsorted tissue. The CDR3 is 15 residues long. V dropped 6 bases and J dropped 1 base, with 10 bases sitting between them. Germline CDR1 PRHDT, CDR2 FYEKMQ (reference sequence). The sequence came from a man aged 25 to 40 with non-small cell lung cancer. The sequencing sample was made of lung tumor tissue. The chain employs TRBV13 and TRBJ2-6; no clear D gene. CDR3 amino acids: CASSRLRSGANVLTF. In DNA, the CDR3 is TGTGCCAGCAGTCGCTTACGGTCTGGGGCCAACGTCCTGACTTTC.